A single TCR beta chain is shown here with its context. Its target is not known. This record comes from a study of T cells in Graves' hyperthyroidism and ophthalmopathy. The study, taken as a whole, reports: In the blood, most expanded thyroid clonotypes above 0.001 appeared as well. From stable hyperthyroidism, ophthalmopathy was set apart by a 13 V-J model.

The CDR3 runs to 12 residues. CDR1 and CDR2 from the germline V gene are MDHEN and SYDVKM. Trimming took 7 bases from V and 2 from J, leaving 9 bases between them. What was amplified from RNA transcripts were TCR beta CDR3 regions. TCR CDR3 underwent first-round RT-PCR with the HTBI primer set. TCRdb reanalysed the multiplex PCR reads using MiXCR and keeps one entry per CDR3 protein. The sample consists of 300,000 to 400,000 distinct CDR3 sequences, around 20% of them appearing once. The V call is TRBV28, the J call TRBJ2-7; D call uncertain. Sequenced: blood. This receptor was obtained from a woman aged 45-60 years with Graves' hyperthyroidism. The CDR3 loop is CASTAYTYEQYF. Here the CDR3 DNA reads TGTGCCAGCACCGCTTACACCTACGAGCAGTACTTC.